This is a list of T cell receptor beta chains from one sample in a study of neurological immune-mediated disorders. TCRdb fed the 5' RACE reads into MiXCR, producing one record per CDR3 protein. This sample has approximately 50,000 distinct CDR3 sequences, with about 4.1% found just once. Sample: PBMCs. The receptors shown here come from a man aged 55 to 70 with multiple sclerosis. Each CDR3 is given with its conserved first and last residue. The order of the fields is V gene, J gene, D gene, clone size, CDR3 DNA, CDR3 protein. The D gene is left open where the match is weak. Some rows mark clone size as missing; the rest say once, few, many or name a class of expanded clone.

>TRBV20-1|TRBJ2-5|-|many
TGCAGTGCTAGTCTGGCAGGGCAAGAGACCCAGTACTTC
CSASLAGQETQYF
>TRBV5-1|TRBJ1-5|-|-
TGCGCCAGCAGCGAGGGGACGGGCAATCAGCCCCAGCATTTT
CASSEGTGNQPQHF
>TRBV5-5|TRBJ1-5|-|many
TGTGCCAGCAGCTTGGCCGGTACCCTGGGGCCTCAGCCCCAGCATTTT
CASSLAGTLGPQPQHF
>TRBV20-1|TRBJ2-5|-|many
TGCAGTGCTAGAGACTCCCTCGGTCAGGCCCAGTACTTC
CSARDSLGQAQYF
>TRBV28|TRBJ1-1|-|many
TGTGCCAGCAGTTTACGGGGAACGGCTGAAGCTTTCTTT
CASSLRGTAEAFF
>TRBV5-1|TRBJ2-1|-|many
TGCGCCAGCAAGTTTGGGCAGTCCTACAATGAGCAGTTCTTC
CASKFGQSYNEQFF
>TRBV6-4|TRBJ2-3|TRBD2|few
TGTGCCAGCAGTGAAAGAGCGGGGGGCGGAGATACGCAGTATTTT
CASSERAGGGDTQYF
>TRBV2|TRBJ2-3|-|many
TGTGCCAGCAGTGAAGGGGTCAGGACGCAGTATTTT
CASSEGVRTQYF
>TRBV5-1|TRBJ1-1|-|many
TGCGCCAGCAGCCCCTTTGGGGGTGAAGCTTTCTTT
CASSPFGGEAFF
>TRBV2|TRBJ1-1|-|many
TGTGCCAGCGACGGGAAGAACACTGAAGCTTTCTTT
CASDGKNTEAFF
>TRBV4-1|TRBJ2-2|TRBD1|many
TGCGCCAGCAGCCAAGTGGACAGGGACGCCGGGGAGCTGTTTTTT
CASSQVDRDAGELFF
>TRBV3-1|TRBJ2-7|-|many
TGTGCCAGCAGCCAATCGGGATGGGGGGTTTACGAGCAGTACTTC
CASSQSGWGVYEQYF
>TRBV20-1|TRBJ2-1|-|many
TGCAGTGCTAGAGAGACGGCTAGGGGTCGCTATGAGCAGTTCTTC
CSARETARGRYEQFF
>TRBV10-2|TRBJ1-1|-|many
TGCGCCAGCAGTGCAGACACCACTGAAGCTTTCTTT
CASSADTTEAFF
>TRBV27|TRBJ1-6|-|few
TGTGCCAGCAGTTTACGGACAGAATCACCCCTCCACTTT
CASSLRTESPLHF
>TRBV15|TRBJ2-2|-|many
TGTGACACCAGCACCGACGAGGGGGAGCTGTTTTTT
CDTSTDEGELFF
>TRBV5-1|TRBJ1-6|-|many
TGCGCCAGCAGCTTGGCTAGTCTGGAATCACCCCTCCACTTT
CASSLASLESPLHF
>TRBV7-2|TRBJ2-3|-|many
TGTGCCAGCAGCTTAAGCGTTATTGTGACAGATACGCAGTATTTT
CASSLSVIVTDTQYF
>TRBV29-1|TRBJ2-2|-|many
TGCAGCGTTGATAGGGGGAACACCGGGGAGCTGTTTTTT
CSVDRGNTGELFF
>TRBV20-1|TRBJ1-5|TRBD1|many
TGCAGTGCTACCGCGGACAGGGCCGGGGGGCCCCAGCATTTT
CSATADRAGGPQHF
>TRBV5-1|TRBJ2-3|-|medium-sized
TGCGCCAGCAGCTTGGACAGGTCAGGGTCAGATACGCAGTATTTT
CASSLDRSGSDTQYF
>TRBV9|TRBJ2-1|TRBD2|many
TGTGCCAGCAGCGTAGCTAGCGGGGGGGCCAATGAGCAGTTCTTC
CASSVASGGANEQFF
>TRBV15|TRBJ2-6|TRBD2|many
TGTGCCACCAGCCACCGAACTAGCGGGACTCCTGGGGCCAACGTCCTGACTTTC
CATSHRTSGTPGANVLTF